These T cell receptor beta chains were read from a single sample in a study of T cells in tuberculosis. Here immunoSEQ multiplex PCR was the method, and the copy in TCRdb shows in-frame clones only, minus some. The sample has 25,000 to 35,000 clones; around 92% are singletons. The sequencing here drew on PBMCs, taken at tuberculosis diagnosis. These receptors were obtained from an adult with tuberculosis. Some clones in this sample may be carry-over from other donors' samples. Each CDR3 is given with its conserved first and last residue. D genes are given only for firm matches. A row's size may be missing; if present it is once, few, many or a size class.

D	size	V	J	CDR3	DNA
.	once	TRBV7-8	TRBJ1-1	CASSLGPQGWDTEAFF	TGTGCCAGCAGCTTGGGCCCACAGGGATGGGACACTGAAGCTTTCTTT
.	.	TRBV18	TRBJ2-2	CASSPPRQGSGELFF	TGTGCCAGCTCACCACCGAGGCAGGGATCCGGGGAGCTGTTTTTT
TRBD1	.	TRBV27	TRBJ1-5	CASSPGQGGNQPQHF	TGTGCCAGCAGTCCAGGACAGGGGGGCAATCAGCCCCAGCATTTT
.	once	TRBV10-3	TRBJ2-2	CAINQGRTTNTGELFF	TGTGCCATCAATCAAGGCCGGACAACGAACACCGGGGAGCTGTTTTTT
.	.	TRBV2	TRBJ2-1	CASGNTGQPLDEQFF	TGTGCCAGCGGGAATACAGGGCAGCCTCTTGATGAGCAGTTCTTC
.	.	TRBV9	TRBJ2-5	CASSVVPPPGETQYF	TGTGCCAGCAGCGTAGTTCCCCCGCCGGGGGAGACCCAGTACTTC
TRBD1	.	TRBV30	TRBJ1-1	CAWITQGSLTEAFF	TGTGCCTGGATTACACAGGGGTCGCTCACTGAAGCTTTCTTT
TRBD2	few	TRBV5-1	TRBJ2-3	CASGPRGDSTDTQYF	TGCGCCAGCGGCCCCCGGGGGGATAGCACAGATACGCAGTATTTT
TRBD1	.	TRBV5-1	TRBJ2-7	CASSTGRDRGSYEQYF	TGCGCCAGCAGCACCGGCCGGGACAGGGGTTCCTACGAGCAGTACTTC
.	.	TRBV15	TRBJ2-2	CATSNRVGELFF	TGTGCCACCAGCAACAGGGTGGGAGAGCTGTTTTTT
.	.	TRBV6-1	TRBJ1-1	CASSDIRGIHTEAFF	TGTGCCAGCAGTGATATTCGGGGAATTCACACTGAAGCTTTCTTT
TRBD1	.	TRBV27	TRBJ1-5	CASSLSRTGQGDQPQHF	TGTGCCAGCAGTTTATCGAGGACGGGACAGGGAGATCAGCCCCAGCATTTT
TRBD2	.	TRBV27	TRBJ2-1	CASSLPGTSGNNEQFF	TGTGCCAGCAGTTTACCGGGGACTAGCGGGAACAATGAGCAGTTCTTC
.	.	TRBV19	TRBJ1-1	CASSIGTVNTEAFF	TGTGCCAGTAGTATAGGGACAGTGAACACTGAAGCTTTCTTT
.	.	TRBV13	TRBJ2-1	CASASQTGLPNYNEQFF	TGTGCCAGCGCATCGCAGACGGGACTGCCGAACTACAATGAGCAGTTCTTC
.	.	TRBV27	TRBJ1-2	CASRRTGHGSYGYTF	TGTGCCAGCAGGAGGACGGGACACGGATCCTATGGCTACACCTTC
.	.	TRBV5-5	TRBJ2-7	CASSLVGGTALYEQYF	TGTGCCAGCAGCTTGGTAGGCGGGACAGCGTTGTACGAGCAGTACTTC
.	.	TRBV11-2	TRBJ1-2	CASSKTGGPANYGYTF	TGTGCCAGCAGCAAAACGGGCGGGCCCGCCAACTATGGCTACACCTTC
TRBD2	.	TRBV18	TRBJ2-7	CASSPTSDQKGEQYF	TGTGCCAGCTCACCCACTAGCGACCAAAAGGGCGAGCAGTACTTC
TRBD2	.	TRBV2	TRBJ2-7	CASRRGGRFDYEQYF	TGTGCCAGCCGCCGGGGGGGACGGTTTGACTACGAGCAGTACTTC
TRBD1	.	TRBV6-1	TRBJ2-7	CASVQGDEQYF	TGTGCCAGTGTACAGGGGGACGAGCAGTACTTC
.	.	TRBV7-9	TRBJ1-1	CASSPGQFTEAFF	TGTGCCAGCAGCCCCGGACAGTTCACTGAAGCTTTCTTT
TRBD1	.	TRBV4-2	TRBJ1-4	CASSQGRDRGHLNEKLFF	TGTGCCAGCAGCCAGGGGAGGGACAGGGGACATCTTAACGAAAAACTGTTTTTT
TRBD1	.	TRBV9	TRBJ2-2	CASSARGQGAYTGELFF	TGTGCCAGCAGCGCCCGAGGGCAGGGGGCATACACCGGGGAGCTGTTTTTT
.	.	TRBV5-1	TRBJ2-7	CASSLEGGRSYEQYF	TGCGCCAGCAGCTTGGAAGGGGGACGCTCCTACGAGCAGTACTTC
.	.	TRBV6-1	TRBJ2-7	CASSVEGAYEQYF	TGTGCCAGCAGTGTCGAGGGGGCCTACGAGCAGTACTTC
.	.	TRBV18	TRBJ1-1	CASSPPGSPFGEAFF	TGTGCCAGCTCACCACCTGGGAGTCCGTTCGGTGAAGCTTTCTTT
.	.	TRBV6-4	TRBJ2-3	CASSAYPVSTDTQYF	TGTGCCAGCAGTGCCTACCCCGTAAGCACAGATACGCAGTATTTT
TRBD2	.	TRBV5-1	TRBJ2-7	CASSARTSGGSPYEQYF	TGCGCCAGCAGCGCTCGGACTAGCGGGGGGTCCCCCTACGAGCAGTACTTC
.	.	TRBV7-6	TRBJ1-2	CASSLDSGIWGNSYGYTF	TGTGCCAGCAGCTTAGATTCCGGAATTTGGGGCAATAGTTATGGCTACACCTTC
.	.	TRBV6-5	TRBJ1-4	CASARRGREKLFF	TGTGCCAGCGCCAGGAGGGGAAGGGAAAAACTGTTTTTT
.	.	TRBV7-6	TRBJ2-7	CASSSTGSPPYEQYF	TGTGCCAGCAGCTCAACAGGGTCCCCTCCCTACGAGCAGTACTTC
.	.	TRBV10-2	TRBJ1-1	CASRFQGGTEAFF	TGCGCCAGCAGATTCCAGGGAGGAACTGAAGCTTTCTTT
.	once	TRBV5-8	TRBJ2-6	CASSLAHSGANVLTF	TGTGCCAGCAGCTTGGCCCACTCTGGGGCCAACGTCCTGACTTTC
.	.	TRBV19	TRBJ1-5	CASSGGNNNQPQHF	TGTGCCAGTAGTGGGGGGAATAATAATCAGCCCCAGCATTTT
TRBD1	few	TRBV5-4	TRBJ1-4	CASSLQGASEKLFF	TGTGCCAGCAGCCTACAGGGGGCCAGTGAAAAACTGTTTTTT
TRBD1	.	TRBV7-8	TRBJ2-5	CASSLAGSRGRETQYF	TGTGCCAGCAGCTTAGCAGGGAGCAGGGGGCGGGAGACCCAGTACTTC
.	.	TRBV10-3	TRBJ1-2	CANSRSANYGYTF	TGTGCCAACTCGCGGTCAGCTAACTATGGCTACACCTTC
TRBD1	.	TRBV5-4	TRBJ1-1	CASSLGQGLSTEAFF	TGTGCCAGCAGCCTCGGACAGGGGTTGAGCACTGAAGCTTTCTTT
TRBD2	.	TRBV7-9	TRBJ2-7	CASSASGLAGGGSYEQYF	TGTGCCAGCAGCGCTTCGGGACTAGCGGGGGGAGGTTCCTACGAGCAGTACTTC
TRBD1	.	TRBV6-6	TRBJ2-7	CASSDDRGGTTYEQYF	TGTGCCAGCAGCGACGACAGGGGGGGTACGACCTACGAGCAGTACTTC
.	.	TRBV6-5	TRBJ2-5	CASSYGLNQETQYF	TGTGCCAGCAGTTACGGACTGAACCAAGAGACCCAGTACTTC
.	.	TRBV10-2	TRBJ1-1	CASSEFSRVVTEAFF	TGCGCCAGCAGTGAGTTTTCCAGGGTGGTCACTGAAGCTTTCTTT
.	.	TRBV7-6	TRBJ1-5	CASSLGGDQPQHF	TGTGCCAGCAGCTTGGGGGGTGATCAGCCCCAGCATTTT